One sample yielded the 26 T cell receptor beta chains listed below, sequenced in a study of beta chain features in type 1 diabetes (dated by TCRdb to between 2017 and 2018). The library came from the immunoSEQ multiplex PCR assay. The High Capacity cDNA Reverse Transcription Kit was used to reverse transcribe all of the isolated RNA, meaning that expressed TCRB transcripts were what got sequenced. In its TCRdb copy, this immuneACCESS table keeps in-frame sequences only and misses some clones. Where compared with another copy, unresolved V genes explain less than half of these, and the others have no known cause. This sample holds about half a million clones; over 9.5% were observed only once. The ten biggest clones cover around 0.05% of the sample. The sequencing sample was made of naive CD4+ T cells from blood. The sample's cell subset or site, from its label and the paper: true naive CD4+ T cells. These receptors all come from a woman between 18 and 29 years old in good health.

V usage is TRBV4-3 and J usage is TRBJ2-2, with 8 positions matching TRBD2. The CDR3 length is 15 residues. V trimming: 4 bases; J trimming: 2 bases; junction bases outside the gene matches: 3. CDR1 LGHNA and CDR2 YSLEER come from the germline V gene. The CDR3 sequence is CASSLGLANTGELFF. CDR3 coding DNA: TGCGCCAGCAGCCTCGGACTAGCAAACACCGGGGAGCTGTTTTTT.

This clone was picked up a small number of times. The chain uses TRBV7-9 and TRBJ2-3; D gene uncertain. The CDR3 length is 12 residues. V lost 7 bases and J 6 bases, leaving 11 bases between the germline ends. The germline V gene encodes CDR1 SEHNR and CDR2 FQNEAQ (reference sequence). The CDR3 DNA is TGTGCCAGCAATCTGTTGGGTGATACGCAGTATTTT. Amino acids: CASNLLGDTQYF.

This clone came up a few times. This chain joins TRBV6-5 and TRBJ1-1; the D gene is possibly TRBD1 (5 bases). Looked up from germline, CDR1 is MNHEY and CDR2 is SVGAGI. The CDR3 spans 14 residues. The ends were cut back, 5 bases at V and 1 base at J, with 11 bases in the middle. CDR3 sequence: CASSPGRKNTEAFF. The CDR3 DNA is TGTGCCAGCAGTCCGGGACGGAAGAACACTGAAGCTTTCTTT.

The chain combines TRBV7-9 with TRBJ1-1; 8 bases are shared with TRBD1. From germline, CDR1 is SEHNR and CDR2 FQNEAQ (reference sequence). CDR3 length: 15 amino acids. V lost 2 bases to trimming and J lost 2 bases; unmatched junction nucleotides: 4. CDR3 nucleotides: TGTGCCAGCAGCTTAAGGGACAGGTTAAACACTGAAGCTTTCTTT. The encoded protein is CASSLRDRLNTEAFF.

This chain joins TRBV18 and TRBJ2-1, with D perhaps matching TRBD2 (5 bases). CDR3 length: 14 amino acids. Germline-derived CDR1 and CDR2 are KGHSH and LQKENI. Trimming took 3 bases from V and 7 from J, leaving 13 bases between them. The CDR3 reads CASSPETSGNEQFF. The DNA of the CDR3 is TGTGCCAGCTCACCGGAGACCTCGGGGAATGAGCAGTTCTTC. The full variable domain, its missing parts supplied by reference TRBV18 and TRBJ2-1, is NAGVMQNPRHLVRRRGQEARLRCSPMKGHSHVYWYRQLPEEGLKFMVYLQKENIIDESGMPKERFSAEFPKEGPSILRIQQVVRGDSAAYFCASSPETSGNEQFFGPGTRLTVL.

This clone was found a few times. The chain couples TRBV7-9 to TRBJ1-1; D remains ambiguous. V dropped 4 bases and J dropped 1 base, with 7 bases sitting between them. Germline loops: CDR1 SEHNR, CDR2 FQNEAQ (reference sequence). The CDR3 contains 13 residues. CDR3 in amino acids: CASSWNRNTEAFF. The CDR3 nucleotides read TGTGCCAGCAGCTGGAATCGGAACACTGAAGCTTTCTTT.

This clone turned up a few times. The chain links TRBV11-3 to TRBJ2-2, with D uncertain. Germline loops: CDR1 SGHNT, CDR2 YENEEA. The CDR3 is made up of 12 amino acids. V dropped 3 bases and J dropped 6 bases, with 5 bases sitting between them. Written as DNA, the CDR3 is TGTGCCAGCAGCTTCTCCCCCGGGGAGCTGTTTTTT. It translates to CASSFSPGELFF.

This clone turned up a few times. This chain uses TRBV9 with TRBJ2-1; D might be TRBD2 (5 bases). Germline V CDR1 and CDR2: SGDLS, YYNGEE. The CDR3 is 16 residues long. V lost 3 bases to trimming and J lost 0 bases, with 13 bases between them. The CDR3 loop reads CASSGKAVSSYNEQFF. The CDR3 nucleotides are TGTGCCAGCAGCGGTAAAGCGGTGAGCTCCTACAATGAGCAGTTCTTC. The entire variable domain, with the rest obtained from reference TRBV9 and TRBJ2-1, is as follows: DSGVTQTPKHLITATGQRVTLRCSPRSGDLSVYWYQQSLDQGLQFLIQYYNGEERAKGNILERFSAQQFPDLHSELNLSSLELGDSALYFCASSGKAVSSYNEQFFGPGTRLTVL.

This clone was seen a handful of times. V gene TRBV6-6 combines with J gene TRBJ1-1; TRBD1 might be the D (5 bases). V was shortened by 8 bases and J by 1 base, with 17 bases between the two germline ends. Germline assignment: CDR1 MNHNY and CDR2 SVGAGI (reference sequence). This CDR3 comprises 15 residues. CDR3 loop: CASRTGGTGNTEAFF. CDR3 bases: TGTGCCAGCCGTACGGGAGGAACAGGGAACACTGAAGCTTTCTTT.

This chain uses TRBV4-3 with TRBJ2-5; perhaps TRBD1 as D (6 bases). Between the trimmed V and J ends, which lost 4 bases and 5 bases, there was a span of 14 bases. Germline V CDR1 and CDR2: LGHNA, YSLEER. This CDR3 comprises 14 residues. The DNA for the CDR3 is TGCGCCAGCAGCCGAGAGGACAGTAGCGAGACCCAGTACTTC. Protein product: CASSREDSSETQYF.

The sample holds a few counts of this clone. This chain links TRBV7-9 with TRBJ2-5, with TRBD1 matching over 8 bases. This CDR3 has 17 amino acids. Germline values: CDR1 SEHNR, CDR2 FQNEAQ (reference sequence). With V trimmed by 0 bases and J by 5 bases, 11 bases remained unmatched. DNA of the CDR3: TGTGCCAGCAGCTTAGCTATGGTGACAGGGGTTCCGGAGACCCAGTACTTC. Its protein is CASSLAMVTGVPETQYF.

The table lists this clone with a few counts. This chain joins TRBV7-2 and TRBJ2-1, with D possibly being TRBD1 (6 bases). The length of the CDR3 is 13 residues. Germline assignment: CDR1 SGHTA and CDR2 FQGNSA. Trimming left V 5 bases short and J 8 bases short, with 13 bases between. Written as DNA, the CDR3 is TGTGCCAGCAGCCGTAGTGGGGGCGATGAGCAGTTCTTC. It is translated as CASSRSGGDEQFF.

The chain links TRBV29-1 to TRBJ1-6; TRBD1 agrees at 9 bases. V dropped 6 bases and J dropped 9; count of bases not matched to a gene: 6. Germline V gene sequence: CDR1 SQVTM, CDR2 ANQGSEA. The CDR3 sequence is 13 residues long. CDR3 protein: CSVGTGSGSPLHF. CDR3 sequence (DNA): TGCAGCGTCGGGACAGGGAGTGGTTCACCCCTCCACTTT.

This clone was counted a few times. The CDR3 nucleotides are TGTGCCAGCAGCTTAGTTCGTGGGGTGAATGAGCAGTTCTTC. Translation gives CASSLVRGVNEQFF. The V gene is TRBV7-2, the J gene TRBJ2-1; D is ambiguous. The germline CDR1 and CDR2 sequences are SGHTA and FQGNSA. This CDR3 has 14 amino acids. Trimming left V 1 base short and J 7 bases short, with 11 bases between.

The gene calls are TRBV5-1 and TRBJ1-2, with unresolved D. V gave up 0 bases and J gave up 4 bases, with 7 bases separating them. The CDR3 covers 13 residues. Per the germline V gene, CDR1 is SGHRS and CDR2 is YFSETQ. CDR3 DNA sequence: TGCGCCAGCAGCTTGGAGGCAGCCTATGGCTACACCTTC. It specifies CASSLEAAYGYTF.

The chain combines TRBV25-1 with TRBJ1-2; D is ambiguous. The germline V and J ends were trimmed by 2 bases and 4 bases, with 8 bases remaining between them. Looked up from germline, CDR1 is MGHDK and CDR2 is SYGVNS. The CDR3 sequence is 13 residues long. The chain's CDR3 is CASSEGQIYGYTF. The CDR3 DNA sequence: TGTGCCAGCAGTGAAGGTCAGATCTATGGCTACACCTTC.

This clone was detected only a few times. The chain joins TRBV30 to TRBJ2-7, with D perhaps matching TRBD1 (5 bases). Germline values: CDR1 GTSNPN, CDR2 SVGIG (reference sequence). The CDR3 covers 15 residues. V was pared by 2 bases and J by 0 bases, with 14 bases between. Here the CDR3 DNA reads TGTGCCTGGAGTAAGGGCAGGGCATTCTCCTACGAGCAGTACTTC. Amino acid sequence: CAWSKGRAFSYEQYF.

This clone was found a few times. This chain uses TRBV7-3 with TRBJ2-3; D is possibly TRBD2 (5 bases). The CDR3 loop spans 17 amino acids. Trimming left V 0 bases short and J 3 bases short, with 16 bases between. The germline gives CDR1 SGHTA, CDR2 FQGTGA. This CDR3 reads CASSLTLSGGPTDTQYF. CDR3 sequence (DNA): TGTGCCAGCAGCTTAACCCTGAGCGGCGGGCCGACAGATACGCAGTATTTT.

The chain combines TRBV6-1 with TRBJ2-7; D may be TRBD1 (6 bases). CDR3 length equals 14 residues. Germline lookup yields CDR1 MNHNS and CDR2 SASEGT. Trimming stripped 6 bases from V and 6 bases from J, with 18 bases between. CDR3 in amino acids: CASSLSYRVCEQYV. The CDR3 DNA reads TGTGCCAGCAGCCTCTCCTACAGGGTTTGCGAGCAGTACGTC.

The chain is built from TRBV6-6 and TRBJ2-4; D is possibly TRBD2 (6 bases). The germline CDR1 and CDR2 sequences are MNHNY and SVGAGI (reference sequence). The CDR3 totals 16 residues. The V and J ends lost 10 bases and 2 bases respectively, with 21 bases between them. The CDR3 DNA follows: TGTGCCATCAGGGAGGAGGGGATGGGTTCCAAAAACATTCAGTACTTC. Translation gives CAIREEGMGSKNIQYF.

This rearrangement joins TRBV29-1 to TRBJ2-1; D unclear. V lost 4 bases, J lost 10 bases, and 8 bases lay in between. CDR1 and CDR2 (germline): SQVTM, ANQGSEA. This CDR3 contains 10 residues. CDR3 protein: CSVGSLEQFF. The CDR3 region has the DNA TGCAGCGTTGGGTCCCTGGAGCAGTTCTTC.

CDR3 in amino acids: CASSQPGQNYGYTF. In DNA, the CDR3 is TGCGCCAGCAGCCAACCGGGACAGAACTATGGCTACACCTTC. V and J are TRBV4-1 and TRBJ1-2, with 7 bases identical to TRBD1. CDR3 length: 14 amino acids. From germline, CDR1 is MGHRA and CDR2 YSYEKL. V was pared by 2 bases and J by 2 bases, with 2 bases of the junction left unmatched.

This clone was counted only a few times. The CDR3 loop reads CASSQGPETQYF. CDR3 nucleotide sequence: TGTGCCAGCAGCCAGGGGCCGGAGACCCAGTACTTC. The V call is TRBV14, the J call TRBJ2-5; D is perhaps TRBD1 (5 bases). Trimming took 3 bases from V and 5 from J, leaving 7 bases between them. The CDR3 totals 12 residues. Germline assignment: CDR1 SGHDN and CDR2 FVKESK. The complete variable domain, with remaining parts taken from reference TRBV14 and TRBJ2-5, reads EAGVTQFPSHSVIEKGQTVTLRCDPISGHDNLYWYRRVMGKEIKFLLHFVKESKQDESGMPNNRFLAERTGGTYSTLKVQPAELEDSGVYFCASSQGPETQYFGPGTRLLVL.

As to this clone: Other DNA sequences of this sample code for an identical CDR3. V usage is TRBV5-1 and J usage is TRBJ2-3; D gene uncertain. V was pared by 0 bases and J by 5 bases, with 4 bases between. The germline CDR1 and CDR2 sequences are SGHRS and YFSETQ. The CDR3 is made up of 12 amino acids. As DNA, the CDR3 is TGCGCCAGCAGCTTGGGGGAAGATACGCAGTATTTT. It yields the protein CASSLGEDTQYF.

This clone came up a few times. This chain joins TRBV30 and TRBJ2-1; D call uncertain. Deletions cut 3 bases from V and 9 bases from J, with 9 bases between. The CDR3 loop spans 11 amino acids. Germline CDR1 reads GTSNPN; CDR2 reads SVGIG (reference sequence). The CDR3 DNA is TGTGCCTGGAGCCCATTGGGTGAGCAGTTCTTC. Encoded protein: CAWSPLGEQFF.

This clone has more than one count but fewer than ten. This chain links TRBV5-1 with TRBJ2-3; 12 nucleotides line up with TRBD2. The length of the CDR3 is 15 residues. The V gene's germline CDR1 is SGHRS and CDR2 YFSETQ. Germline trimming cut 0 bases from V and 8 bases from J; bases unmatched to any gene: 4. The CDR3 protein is CASSLGLAGELTQYF. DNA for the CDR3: TGCGCCAGCAGCTTGGGACTAGCGGGAGAGCTTACGCAGTATTTT.